Shown below are 25 T cell receptor beta chains from a single sample sequenced in a study of T cells in narcolepsy. The method was immunoSEQ multiplex PCR; TCRdb's version includes in-frame clones alone and lacks a portion of them. The sample shows some 30,000 clones, more than 70% of them seen only once. The sample consisted of memory (CD45RA-) CD4+ T cells from blood. The receptors were sampled from a human donor in good health.

The chain joins TRBV6-1 to TRBJ2-5; TRBD1 might be the D (6 bases). The CDR3 totals 14 residues. V was pared by 11 bases and J by 0 bases, with 16 bases between. CDR1 is MNHNS, CDR2 SASEGT, per germline. Written as DNA, the CDR3 is TGTGCCGGGAGAACTGGACAGCACCAAGAGACCCAGTACTTC. Translated: CAGRTGQHQETQYF.

The CDR3 loop reads CASWGLAGGQETQYF. Here the CDR3 DNA reads TGTGCCAGCTGGGGACTAGCGGGAGGCCAAGAGACCCAGTACTTC. The chain carries TRBV6-1 and TRBJ2-5, with 15 bases lining up with TRBD2. CDR1 and CDR2 from the germline V gene are MNHNS and SASEGT. CDR3 length: 15 amino acids. With V trimmed by 8 bases and J by 1 base, 2 bases remained unmatched.

The chain couples TRBV4-1 to TRBJ2-1; 8 bases line up with TRBD2. Trimming took 3 bases from V and 9 from J; bases not matched to a gene: 10. Per the germline V gene, CDR1 is MGHRA and CDR2 is YSYEKL. CDR3 length: 15 residues. The CDR3 loop reads CASSHSTGGPGEQFF. Written as DNA, the CDR3 is TGCGCCAGCAGCCATAGTACGGGAGGGCCGGGTGAGCAGTTCTTC.

The V call is TRBV11-1, the J call TRBJ2-7; 9 bases line up with TRBD2. Unmatched junction bases numbered 12, after V lost 3 bases and J lost 6 bases. The CDR3 covers 16 residues. Germline lookup yields CDR1 SGHAT and CDR2 FQDESV (reference sequence). The CDR3 nucleotides read TGTGCCAGCAGCTTCTCCCCAGGCGGGAGGGCCGGCGAGCAGTACTTC. Amino acid sequence: CASSFSPGGRAGEQYF.

The genes are TRBV7-2 and TRBJ2-1; weak D call: TRBD2 (5 bases). V was clipped by 1 base and J by 5 bases, with 9 bases between them. Germline V CDR1 and CDR2: SGHTA, FQGNSA. The CDR3 runs to 14 residues. This chain's CDR3 is CASSLVRENNEQFF. The DNA of the CDR3 is TGTGCCAGCAGCTTAGTAAGGGAGAACAATGAGCAGTTCTTC.

The V gene is TRBV19, the J gene TRBJ2-2; TRBD1 aligns across 8 bases. V was clipped by 6 bases and J by 3 bases; unmatched bases: 6. CDR1 is LNHDA, CDR2 SQIVND, per germline (reference sequence). CDR3 length: 15 amino acids. CDR3 protein: CASRSGQGDTGELFF. Written as DNA, the CDR3 is TGTGCCAGTAGGAGCGGACAGGGAGACACCGGGGAGCTGTTTTTT.

The chain is built from TRBV19 and TRBJ1-5; D call uncertain. The CDR3 is 16 residues long. Germline V gives CDR1 LNHDA, CDR2 SQIVND (reference sequence). Trimming pared 5 bases from V and 6 bases from J, leaving 20 bases between. CDR3: CASSLAYRGTGQPQHF. The CDR3, as DNA: TGTGCCAGTAGTCTCGCTTATCGGGGAACCGGTCAGCCCCAGCATTTT.

V and J are TRBV2 and TRBJ1-5; D remains unclear. V was clipped by 6 bases and J by 7 bases, with 13 bases between them. Germline loops: CDR1 SNHLY, CDR2 FYNNEI. This CDR3 is built from 13 residues. CDR3 region: CASSQTRSQPQHF. In nucleotides, the CDR3 is TGTGCCAGCAGCCAGACTAGGAGCCAGCCCCAGCATTTT.

This chain uses TRBV5-1 with TRBJ2-3; 8 nucleotides agree with TRBD2. Looked up from germline, CDR1 is SGHRS and CDR2 is YFSETQ. The CDR3 has 18 amino acids. Losses at the gene ends were 0 bases for V and 3 bases for J; bases not matched to a gene: 12. CDR3 in DNA: TGCGCCAGCAGCTTGGTTCGAAGGGGCGGGGGGTCAACAGATACGCAGTATTTT. Its translation: CASSLVRRGGGSTDTQYF.

This clone was recorded a few times. The V gene is TRBV6-1, the J gene TRBJ1-2, with D perhaps matching TRBD1 (6 bases). The CDR3 is 15 residues long. V lost 1 base and J 3 bases, leaving 12 bases between the germline ends. The V gene's germline CDR1 is MNHNS and CDR2 SASEGT. Here the CDR3 reads CASSEDRATYYGYTF. In DNA, the CDR3 is TGTGCCAGCAGTGAAGACAGGGCGACATACTATGGCTACACCTTC.

This clone was seen more than once but under ten times. The V and J genes are TRBV5-5 and TRBJ1-2; TRBD1 matches 7 bases. V lost 0 bases and J lost 7; bases outside the gene matches: 6. CDR3 size: 14 residues. Germline CDR1 SGHKS, CDR2 YYEKEE (reference sequence). CDR3 loop: CASSLVGQGVGYTF. The CDR3 nucleotides are TGTGCCAGCAGCTTGGTAGGGCAGGGGGTTGGCTACACCTTC. The full variable domain, rest sourced from reference TRBV5-5 and TRBJ1-2, is DAGVTQSPTHLIKTRGQQVTLRCSPISGHKSVSWYQQVLGQGPQFIFQYYEKEERGRGNFPDRFSARQFPNYSSELNVNALLLGDSALYLCASSLVGQGVGYTFGSGTRLTVV.

This chain links TRBV28 with TRBJ1-1; 7 nucleotides agree with TRBD1. V was clipped by 4 bases and J by 4 bases; unmatched bases: 9. The germline V gene encodes CDR1 MDHEN and CDR2 SYDVKM. This CDR3 region has 15 residues. The CDR3 sequence: CASSSLGQPATEAFF. The CDR3 DNA reads TGTGCCAGCAGTTCGCTGGGACAGCCCGCCACTGAAGCTTTCTTT.

J is TRBJ2-1 and V is TRBV10-1; D remains ambiguous. V was trimmed by 3 bases and J by 7 bases, leaving 10 bases between them. The V gene's germline CDR1 is WNHNN and CDR2 SYGVQD (reference sequence). The CDR3 is 13 amino acids. CDR3 sequence reads: CASSEYPSNEQFF. The CDR3 coding sequence is TGCGCCAGCAGTGAATATCCATCAAATGAGCAGTTCTTC.

The rearrangement joins TRBV5-1 to TRBJ2-7; perhaps TRBD1 as D (6 bases). V was cut by 2 bases and J by 5 bases, with 14 bases left in between. CDR1 is SGHRS and CDR2 is YFSETQ in the germline V gene. The CDR3 consists of 14 residues. CDR3 coding DNA: TGCGCCAGCAGCTTCAGGGGTTCTGACAACGAGCAGTACTTC. This codes for CASSFRGSDNEQYF.

The chain is built from TRBV19 and TRBJ1-6; no clear D. This CDR3 is built from 13 residues. V was trimmed by 6 bases and J by 7 bases, leaving 10 bases between them. Germline V gene sequence: CDR1 LNHDA, CDR2 SQIVND (reference sequence). The CDR3: CASSPSGNSPLHF. As DNA, the CDR3 is TGTGCCAGTAGCCCCTCGGGGAATTCACCCCTCCACTTT.

Turning to this clone: The junction does not match germline at one end; this may be a read error. The sample contains more than one DNA sequence encoding this CDR3. The gene calls are TRBV19 and TRBJ1-5; D remains unclear. This CDR3 comprises 18 residues. The germline gives CDR1 LNHDA, CDR2 SQIVND (reference sequence). CDR3 sequence reads: CASSITGLGYGSNQPQHF. CDR3 nucleotides: TGTGCCAGTAGTATAACGGGATTAGGATATGGGAGCAACCAGCCCCAGCATTTT. Full variable domain (outside the CDR3, taken from reference TRBV19 and TRBJ1-5): DGGITQSPKYLFRKEGQNVTLSCEQNLNHDAMYWYRQDPGQGLRLIYYSQIVNDFQKGDIAEGYSVSREKKESFPLTVTSAQKNPTAFYLCASSITGLGYGSNQPQHFGDGTRLSIL.

The rearrangement uses TRBV11-2 and TRBJ2-5; D is perhaps TRBD1 (6 bases). CDR1 and CDR2 (germline): SGHAT, FQNNGV. The CDR3 totals 14 residues. Trimming shortened V by 4 bases and J by 2 bases, and 11 bases separated the two germline ends. CDR3 amino acids: CASSSLGGQETQYF. CDR3 DNA: TGTGCCAGCAGCTCCTTAGGGGGACAAGAGACCCAGTACTTC. Looking up the rest from reference TRBV11-2 and TRBJ2-5 gives the full variable domain: EAGVAQSPRYKIIEKRQSVAFWCNPISGHATLYWYQQILGQGPKLLIQFQNNGVVDDSQLPKDRFSAERLKGVDSTLKIQPAKLEDSAVYLCASSSLGGQETQYFGPGTRLLVL.

The CDR3 spells CATHRGRTDTQYF. In DNA, the CDR3 is TGTGCCACCCACAGGGGGCGGACAGATACGCAGTATTTT. The V gene is TRBV27, the J gene TRBJ2-3; 9 bases match TRBD1. The germline CDR1 and CDR2 sequences are MNHEY and SMNVEV (reference sequence). The CDR3 has 13 residues. J gave up 3 bases and V 10 bases, and 5 bases lay outside the gene matches.

The J gene is TRBJ1-2, the V gene TRBV27; 7 nucleotides line up with TRBD1. With V trimmed by 3 bases and J by 2 bases, 3 bases remained unmatched. This CDR3 has 14 amino acids. CDR1 is MNHEY, CDR2 SMNVEV, per germline (reference sequence). The CDR3 coding sequence is TGTGCCAGCAGTTTTTCGGGACAGAACTATGGCTACACCTTC. Encoded protein: CASSFSGQNYGYTF.

The V call is TRBV5-4, the J call TRBJ1-2; tentative D call: TRBD1 (5 bases). The CDR3 covers 17 residues. The ends were cut back, 0 bases at V and 0 bases at J, with 15 bases in the middle. The V gene's germline CDR1 is SGHNT and CDR2 YYREEE (reference sequence). The DNA for the CDR3 is TGTGCCAGCAGCTTGGAGGGGCCAAGGGTCGCTAACTATGGCTACACCTTC. Its translation is CASSLEGPRVANYGYTF.

This chain joins TRBV30 and TRBJ1-1; TRBD1 is a possible D gene (5 bases). Germline V gene data show CDR1 as GTSNPN and CDR2 as SVGIG (reference sequence). Trimming took off 2 bases at V and 12 bases at J, with 16 bases between the two ends. CDR3 size: 12 residues. The CDR3 DNA is TGTGCCTGGAGTCCTGGGAAGGGGAGTACTTTCTTT. It specifies CAWSPGKGSTFF.

V usage is TRBV7-8 and J usage is TRBJ2-7, with 11 bases identical to TRBD1. The V segment lost 1 base and the J segment 5 bases; nucleotides outside the gene matches: 7. Germline assignment: CDR1 SGHVS and CDR2 FQNEAQ. This CDR3 is built from 16 residues. In DNA, the CDR3 is TGTGCCAGCAGCTTAGGGTGGACAGGGGGCAGGAACGAGCAGTACTTC. Translation: CASSLGWTGGRNEQYF.

The rearrangement joins TRBV4-3 to TRBJ2-3; the D gene could be TRBD1 or TRBD2 (5 bases each). V was cut by 3 bases and J by 5 bases, with 6 bases left in between. The CDR3 sequence is 12 residues long. From germline, CDR1 is LGHNA and CDR2 YSLEER. The DNA for the CDR3 is TGCGCCAGCAGCCATGGGGGAGATACGCAGTATTTT. This sequence encodes CASSHGGDTQYF.

V usage is TRBV9 and J usage is TRBJ1-6; D possibly corresponds to TRBD1 (6 bases). Trimming removed 4 bases from V and 10 bases from J, with 12 bases in between. The germline V gene has CDR1 SGDLS and CDR2 YYNGEE. The CDR3 has 13 amino acids. CDR3: CASSLLGGSPLHF. The CDR3, as DNA: TGTGCCAGCAGCCTTCTCGGGGGCTCACCCCTCCACTTT.

The chain joins TRBV13 to TRBJ2-5; 8 positions match TRBD1. CDR1 is PRHDT and CDR2 is FYEKMQ in the germline V gene (reference sequence). V lost 0 bases, J lost 13 bases, and 16 bases stayed unmatched. This CDR3 spans 16 amino acids. The CDR3, as DNA: TGTGCCAGCAGCTTAGGTCTCCCCGGACAGGGAAAACCTCTGTACTTC. Translation: CASSLGLPGQGKPLYF.